The 9 T cell receptor beta chains in this list originate from one sample, sequenced in a study of T cell repertoires in cytomegalovirus infection. MiXCR, run by TCRdb on the reads, gives a single entry per CDR3 protein. Among roughly 720,000 distinct CDR3 sequences listed, 35% to 45% were seen once. The sample comprised PBMCs. Every receptor here comes from a human donor in good health (CMV status not recorded). Some clones in this sample may be carry-over from other donors' samples.

This clonotype was seen more than once but under ten times. This rearrangement joins TRBV27 to TRBJ2-1; 11 positions agree with TRBD2. Germline V gene lookup returns CDR1 MNHEY and CDR2 SMNVEV (reference sequence). V was pared by 5 bases and J by 5 bases, with 8 bases of the junction left unmatched. This CDR3 comprises 16 residues. CDR3 residues: CASSPTSGGVDNEQFF. CDR3 DNA sequence: TGTGCCAGCAGTCCAACTAGCGGGGGTGTAGACAATGAGCAGTTCTTC.

The chain couples TRBV27 to TRBJ1-5, with D uncertain. Germline assignment: CDR1 MNHEY and CDR2 SMNVEV (reference sequence). The CDR3 has 16 residues. The V end was cut by 3 bases, the J end by 0 bases, with 12 bases between. CDR3 sequence reads: CASSLKSSYSNQPQHF. DNA of the CDR3: TGTGCCAGCAGTTTGAAATCGAGTTATAGCAATCAGCCCCAGCATTTT.

The V gene is TRBV6-6, the J gene TRBJ1-4; the match to TRBD1 covers 7 bases. Germline loops: CDR1 MNHNY, CDR2 SVGAGI (reference sequence). The CDR3 runs 15 residues. With 6 bases clipped from V and 0 bases from J, the junction kept 4 bases outside the gene matches. CDR3 sequence reads: CASSGTASTNEKLFF. CDR3 nucleotide sequence: TGTGCCAGCAGCGGGACAGCTTCAACTAATGAAAAACTGTTTTTT.

In its sample, this clonotype was seen many times. The chain couples TRBV7-2 to TRBJ2-5; D not resolved. Trimming cost V 5 bases and J 11 bases, with 21 bases left between them. This CDR3 is built from 14 residues. Germline V gene data show CDR1 as SGHTA and CDR2 as FQGNSA. CDR3 coding DNA: TGTGCCAGCAGCCCCACTCGAAAAAGGAGTGAGCAGTACTTC. Translating gives CASSPTRKRSEQYF.

The genes are TRBV6-1 and TRBJ1-2; D is undetermined. Germline V gene data show CDR1 as MNHNS and CDR2 as SASEGT. Trimming cost V 3 bases and J 8 bases, with 16 bases left between them. CDR3 length: 14 amino acids. CDR3 sequence (DNA): TGTGCCAGCAGTGACCACGGATTTGAGTTGGGCTACACCTTC. Protein: CASSDHGFELGYTF.

The chain is built from TRBV28 and TRBJ2-1, with 7 positions matching TRBD1. V gave up 2 bases and J gave up 4 bases; unmatched junction bases: 5. This CDR3 spans 15 amino acids. Germline-derived CDR1 and CDR2 are MDHEN and SYDVKM. The DNA for the CDR3 is TGTGCCAGCAGTTTACCGGGACAGAGTTACAATGAGCAGTTCTTC. It translates to CASSLPGQSYNEQFF.

In this sample, this clonotype turned up a few times. J is TRBJ2-4 and V is TRBV28; no firm D call. CDR1 MDHEN and CDR2 SYDVKM come from the germline V gene. This CDR3 comprises 12 residues. The V gene lost 2 bases and the J gene lost 6 bases, with 5 bases spanning the gap. The CDR3 sequence is CASSLTPNIQYF. The CDR3 DNA reads TGTGCCAGCAGTTTAACCCCAAACATTCAGTACTTC. The entire variable domain, with the rest obtained from reference TRBV28 and TRBJ2-4, is as follows: DVKVTQSSRYLVKRTGEKVFLECVQDMDHENMFWYRQDPGLGLRLIYFSYDVKMKEKGDIPEGYSVSREKKERFSLILESASTNQTSMYLCASSLTPNIQYFGAGTRLSVL.

The chain is built from TRBV11-2 and TRBJ2-5, with unresolved D. V lost 0 bases and J 1 base, leaving 6 bases between the germline ends. This CDR3 is 14 amino acids long. Germline values: CDR1 SGHAT, CDR2 FQNNGV. The CDR3 sequence: CASSLDWSQETQYF. For the CDR3, the DNA is TGTGCCAGCAGCTTAGATTGGAGCCAAGAGACCCAGTACTTC.

This clonotype was counted only a few times. This rearrangement joins TRBV7-2 to TRBJ1-1, with 7 positions matching TRBD1. The CDR3 runs to 15 residues. Looked up from germline, CDR1 is SGHTA and CDR2 is FQGNSA. V dropped 4 bases and J dropped 0; count of bases not matched to a gene: 5. The CDR3 DNA reads TGTGCCAGCAGCTACCCGACAGGGATGAACACTGAAGCTTTCTTT. Translation gives CASSYPTGMNTEAFF.